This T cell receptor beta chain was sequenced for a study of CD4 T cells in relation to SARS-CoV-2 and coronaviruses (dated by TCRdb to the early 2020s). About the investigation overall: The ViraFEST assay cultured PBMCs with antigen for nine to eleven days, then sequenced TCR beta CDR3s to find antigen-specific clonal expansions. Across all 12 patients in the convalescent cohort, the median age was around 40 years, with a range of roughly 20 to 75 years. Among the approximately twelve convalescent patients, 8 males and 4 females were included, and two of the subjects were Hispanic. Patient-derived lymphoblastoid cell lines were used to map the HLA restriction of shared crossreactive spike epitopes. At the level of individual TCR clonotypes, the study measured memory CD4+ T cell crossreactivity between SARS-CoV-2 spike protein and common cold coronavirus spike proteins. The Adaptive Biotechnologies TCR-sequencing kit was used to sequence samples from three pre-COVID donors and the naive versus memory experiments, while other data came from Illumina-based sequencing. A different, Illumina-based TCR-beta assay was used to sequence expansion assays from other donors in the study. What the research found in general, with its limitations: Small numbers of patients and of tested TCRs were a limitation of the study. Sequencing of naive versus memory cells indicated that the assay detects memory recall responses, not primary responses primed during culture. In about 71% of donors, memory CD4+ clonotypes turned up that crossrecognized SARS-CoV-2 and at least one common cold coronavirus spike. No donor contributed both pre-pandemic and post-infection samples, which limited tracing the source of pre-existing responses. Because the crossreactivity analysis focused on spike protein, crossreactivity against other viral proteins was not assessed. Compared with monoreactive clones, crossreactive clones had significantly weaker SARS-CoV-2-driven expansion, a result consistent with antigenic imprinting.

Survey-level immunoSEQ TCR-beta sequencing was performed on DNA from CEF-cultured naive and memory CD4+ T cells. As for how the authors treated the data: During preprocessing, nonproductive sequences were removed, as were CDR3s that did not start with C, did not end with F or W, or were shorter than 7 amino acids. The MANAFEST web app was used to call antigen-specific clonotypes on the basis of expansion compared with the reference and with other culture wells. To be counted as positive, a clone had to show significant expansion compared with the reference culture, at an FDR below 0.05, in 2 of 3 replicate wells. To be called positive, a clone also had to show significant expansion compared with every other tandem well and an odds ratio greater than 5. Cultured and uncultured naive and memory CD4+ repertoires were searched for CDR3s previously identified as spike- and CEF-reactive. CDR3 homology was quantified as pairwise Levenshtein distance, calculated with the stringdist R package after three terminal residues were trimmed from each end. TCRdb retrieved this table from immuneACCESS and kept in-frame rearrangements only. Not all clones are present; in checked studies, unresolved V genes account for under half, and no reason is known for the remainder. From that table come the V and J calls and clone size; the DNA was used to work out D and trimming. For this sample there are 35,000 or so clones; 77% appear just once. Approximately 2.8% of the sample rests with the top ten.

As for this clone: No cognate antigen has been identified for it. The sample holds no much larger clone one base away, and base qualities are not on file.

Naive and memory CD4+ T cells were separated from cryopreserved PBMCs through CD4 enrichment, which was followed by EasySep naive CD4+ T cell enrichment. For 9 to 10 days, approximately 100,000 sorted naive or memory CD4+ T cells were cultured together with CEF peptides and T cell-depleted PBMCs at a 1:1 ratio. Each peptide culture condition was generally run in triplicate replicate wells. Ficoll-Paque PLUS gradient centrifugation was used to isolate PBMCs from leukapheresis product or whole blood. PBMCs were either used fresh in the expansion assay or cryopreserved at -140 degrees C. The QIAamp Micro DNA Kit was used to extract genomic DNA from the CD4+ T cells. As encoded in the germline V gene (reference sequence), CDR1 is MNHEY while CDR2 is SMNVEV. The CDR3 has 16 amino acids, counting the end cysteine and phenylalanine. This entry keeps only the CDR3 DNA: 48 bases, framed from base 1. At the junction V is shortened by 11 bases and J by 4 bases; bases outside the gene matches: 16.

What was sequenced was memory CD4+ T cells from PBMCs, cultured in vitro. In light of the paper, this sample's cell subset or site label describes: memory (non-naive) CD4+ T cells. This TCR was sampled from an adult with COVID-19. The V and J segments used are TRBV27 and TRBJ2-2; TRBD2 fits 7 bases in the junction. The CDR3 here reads CASGGGVGVGTGELFF. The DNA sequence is TGTGCCTCCGGTGGGGGGGTAGGTGTGGGCACCGGGGAGCTGTTTTTT.